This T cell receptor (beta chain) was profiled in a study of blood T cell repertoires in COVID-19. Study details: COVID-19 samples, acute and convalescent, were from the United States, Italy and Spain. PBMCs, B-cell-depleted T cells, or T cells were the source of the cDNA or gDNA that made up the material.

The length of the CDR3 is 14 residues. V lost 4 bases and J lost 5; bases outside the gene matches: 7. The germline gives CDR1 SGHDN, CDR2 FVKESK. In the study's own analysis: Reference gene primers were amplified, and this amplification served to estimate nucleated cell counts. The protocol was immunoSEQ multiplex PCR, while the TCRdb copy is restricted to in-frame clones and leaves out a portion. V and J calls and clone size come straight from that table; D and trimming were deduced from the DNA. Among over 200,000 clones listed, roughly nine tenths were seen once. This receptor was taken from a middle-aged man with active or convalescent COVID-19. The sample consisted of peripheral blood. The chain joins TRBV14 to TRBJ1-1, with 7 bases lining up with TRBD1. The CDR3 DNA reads TGTGCCAGCAGCCCTAACAGGGGAAGGACTGAAGCTTTCTTT. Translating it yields CASSPNRGRTEAFF.